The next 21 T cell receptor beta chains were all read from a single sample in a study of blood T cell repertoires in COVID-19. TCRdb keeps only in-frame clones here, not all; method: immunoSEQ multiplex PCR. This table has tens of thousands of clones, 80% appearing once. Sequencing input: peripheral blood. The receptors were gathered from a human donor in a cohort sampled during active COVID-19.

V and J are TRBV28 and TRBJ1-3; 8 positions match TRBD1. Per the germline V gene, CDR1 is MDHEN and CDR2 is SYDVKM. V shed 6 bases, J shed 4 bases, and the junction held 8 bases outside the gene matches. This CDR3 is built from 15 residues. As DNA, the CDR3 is TGTGCCAGCAGCCCCCAGGGGGCGCTCGGAAACACCATATATTTT. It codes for CASSPQGALGNTIYF.

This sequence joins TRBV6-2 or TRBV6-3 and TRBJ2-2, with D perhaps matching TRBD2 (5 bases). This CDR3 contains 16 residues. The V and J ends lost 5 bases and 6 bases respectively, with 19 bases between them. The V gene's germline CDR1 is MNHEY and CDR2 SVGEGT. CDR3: CASSVSAPGGPGELFF. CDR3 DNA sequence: TGTGCCAGCAGTGTCTCGGCTCCTGGAGGTCCCGGGGAGCTGTTTTTT.

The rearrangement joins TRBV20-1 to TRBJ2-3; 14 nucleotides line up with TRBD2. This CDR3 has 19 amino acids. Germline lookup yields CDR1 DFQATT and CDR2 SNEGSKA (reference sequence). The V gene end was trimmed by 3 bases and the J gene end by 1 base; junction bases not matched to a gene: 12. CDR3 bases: TGCAGTGCTAGTCGACCGGGACTAGCGGGAGTGTTGGGCACAGATACGCAGTATTTT. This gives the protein CSASRPGLAGVLGTDTQYF.

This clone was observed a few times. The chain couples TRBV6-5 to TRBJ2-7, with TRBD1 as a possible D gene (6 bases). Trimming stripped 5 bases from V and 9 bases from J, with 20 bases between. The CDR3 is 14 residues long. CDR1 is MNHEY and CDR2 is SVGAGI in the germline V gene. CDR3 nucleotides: TGTGCCAGCAGTCAGGAATACAGGGCAGGCGGGCAGTACTTC. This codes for CASSQEYRAGGQYF.

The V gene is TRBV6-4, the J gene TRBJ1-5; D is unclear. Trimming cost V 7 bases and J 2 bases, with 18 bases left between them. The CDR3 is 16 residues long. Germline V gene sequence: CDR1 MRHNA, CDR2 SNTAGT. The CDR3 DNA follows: TGTGCCAGCACCCACCCGGGAGCGGTGGGCAATCAGCCCCAGCATTTT. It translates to CASTHPGAVGNQPQHF.

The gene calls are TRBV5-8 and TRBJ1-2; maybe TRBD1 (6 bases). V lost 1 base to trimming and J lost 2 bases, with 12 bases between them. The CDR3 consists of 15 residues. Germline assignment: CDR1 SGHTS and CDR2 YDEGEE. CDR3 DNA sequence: TGTGCCAGCAGCTTGAAAGGGGGTGGAAACTATGGCTACACCTTC. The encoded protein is CASSLKGGGNYGYTF.

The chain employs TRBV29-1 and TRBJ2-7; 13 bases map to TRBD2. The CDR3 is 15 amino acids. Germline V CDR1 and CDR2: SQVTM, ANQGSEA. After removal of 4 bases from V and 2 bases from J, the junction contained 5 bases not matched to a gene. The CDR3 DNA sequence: TGCAGCGTTGCCCCCACTAGCGGGGGGGCCTACGAGCAGTACTTC. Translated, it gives CSVAPTSGGAYEQYF.

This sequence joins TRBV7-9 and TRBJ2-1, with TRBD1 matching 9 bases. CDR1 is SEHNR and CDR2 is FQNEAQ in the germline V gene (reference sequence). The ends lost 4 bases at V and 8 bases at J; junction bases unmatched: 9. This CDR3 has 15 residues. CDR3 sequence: CASSSRQGVVHEQFF. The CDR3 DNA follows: TGTGCCAGCAGCTCTCGACAGGGGGTGGTGCATGAGCAGTTCTTC.

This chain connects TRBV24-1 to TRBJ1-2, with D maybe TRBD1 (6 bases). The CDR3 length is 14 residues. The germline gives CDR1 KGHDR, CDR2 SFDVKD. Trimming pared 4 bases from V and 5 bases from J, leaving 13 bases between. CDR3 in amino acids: CATSDRGGAYGYTF. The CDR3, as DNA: TGTGCCACCAGTGACCGGGGGGGCGCGTATGGCTACACCTTC.

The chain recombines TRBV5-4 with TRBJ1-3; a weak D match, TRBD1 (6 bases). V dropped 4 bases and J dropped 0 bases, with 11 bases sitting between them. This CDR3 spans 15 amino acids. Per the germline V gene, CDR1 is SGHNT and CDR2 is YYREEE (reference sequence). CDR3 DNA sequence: TGTGCCAGCAGCCTCGGACAGAGCTCTGGAAACACCATATATTTT. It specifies CASSLGQSSGNTIYF.

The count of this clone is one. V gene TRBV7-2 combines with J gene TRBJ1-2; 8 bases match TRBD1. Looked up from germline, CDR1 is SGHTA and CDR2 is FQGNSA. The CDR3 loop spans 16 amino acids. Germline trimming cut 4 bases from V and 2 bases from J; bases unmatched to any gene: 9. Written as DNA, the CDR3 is TGTGCCAGCAGCTCCATGACAGGGGACCGAAACTATGGCTACACCTTC. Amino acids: CASSSMTGDRNYGYTF.

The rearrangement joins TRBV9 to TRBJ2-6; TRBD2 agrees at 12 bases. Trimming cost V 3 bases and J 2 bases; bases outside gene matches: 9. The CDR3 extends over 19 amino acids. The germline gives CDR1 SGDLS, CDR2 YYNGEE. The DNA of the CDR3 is TGTGCCAGCAGCGCAGGACTAGCGGGAACTTCACCTGGGGCCAACGTCCTGACTTTC. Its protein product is CASSAGLAGTSPGANVLTF.

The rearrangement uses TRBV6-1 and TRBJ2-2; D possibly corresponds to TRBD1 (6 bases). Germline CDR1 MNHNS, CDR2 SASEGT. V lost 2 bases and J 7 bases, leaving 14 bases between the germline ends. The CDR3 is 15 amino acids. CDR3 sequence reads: CASSERSGVRGELFF. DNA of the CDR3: TGTGCCAGCAGTGAAAGGTCAGGGGTTCGCGGGGAGCTGTTTTTT.

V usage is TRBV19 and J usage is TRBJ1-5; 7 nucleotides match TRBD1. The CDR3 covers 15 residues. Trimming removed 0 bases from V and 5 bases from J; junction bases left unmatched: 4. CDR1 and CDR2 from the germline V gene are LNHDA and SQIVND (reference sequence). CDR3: CASSIEGTEYQPQHF. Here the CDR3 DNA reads TGTGCCAGTAGTATAGAGGGGACAGAGTATCAGCCCCAGCATTTT. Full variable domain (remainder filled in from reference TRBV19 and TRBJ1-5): DGGITQSPKYLFRKEGQNVTLSCEQNLNHDAMYWYRQDPGQGLRLIYYSQIVNDFQKGDIAEGYSVSREKKESFPLTVTSAQKNPTAFYLCASSIEGTEYQPQHFGDGTRLSIL.

This CDR3 is CASRQGTDSGANVLTF. In DNA, the CDR3 is TGTGCCAGCAGGCAGGGCACCGACTCTGGGGCCAACGTCCTGACTTTC. The V gene is TRBV7-9, the J gene TRBJ2-6; D may be TRBD1 (5 bases). CDR3 length equals 16 residues. V shed 6 bases and J shed 0 bases, with 12 bases lying between them. Germline V CDR1 and CDR2: SEHNR, FQNEAQ (reference sequence).

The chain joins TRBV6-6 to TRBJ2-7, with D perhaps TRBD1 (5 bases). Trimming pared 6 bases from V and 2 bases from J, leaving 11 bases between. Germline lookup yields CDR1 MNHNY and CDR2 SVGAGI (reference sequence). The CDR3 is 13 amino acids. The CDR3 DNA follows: TGTGCCAGCAGAGCGACAGCTACCTACGAGCAGTACTTC. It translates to CASRATATYEQYF.

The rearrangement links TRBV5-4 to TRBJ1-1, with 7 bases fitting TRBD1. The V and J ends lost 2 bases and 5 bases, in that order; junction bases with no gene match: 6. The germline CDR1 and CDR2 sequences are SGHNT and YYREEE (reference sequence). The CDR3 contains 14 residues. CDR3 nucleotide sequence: TGTGCCAGCAGCTTTACTACAGGGGTAACTGAAGCTTTCTTT. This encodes CASSFTTGVTEAFF.

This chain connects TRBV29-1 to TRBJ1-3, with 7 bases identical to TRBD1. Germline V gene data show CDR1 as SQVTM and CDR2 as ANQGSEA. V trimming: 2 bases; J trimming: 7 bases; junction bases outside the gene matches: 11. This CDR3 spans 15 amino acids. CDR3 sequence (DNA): TGCAGCGTTGAATGGTCCACAGGGGCGCAGAACACCATATATTTT. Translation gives CSVEWSTGAQNTIYF. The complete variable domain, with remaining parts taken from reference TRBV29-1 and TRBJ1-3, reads SAVISQKPSRDICQRGTSLTIQCQVDSQVTMMFWYRQQPGQSLTLIATANQGSEATYESGFVIDKFPISRPNLTFSTLTVSNMSPEDSSIYLCSVEWSTGAQNTIYFGEGSWLTVV.

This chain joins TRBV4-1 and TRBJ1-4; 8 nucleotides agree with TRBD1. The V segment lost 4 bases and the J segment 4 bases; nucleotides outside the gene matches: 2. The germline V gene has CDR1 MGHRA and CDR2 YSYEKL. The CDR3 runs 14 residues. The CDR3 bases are TGCGCCAGCAGCCGACAGGGGAATAATGAAAAACTGTTTTTT. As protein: CASSRQGNNEKLFF.

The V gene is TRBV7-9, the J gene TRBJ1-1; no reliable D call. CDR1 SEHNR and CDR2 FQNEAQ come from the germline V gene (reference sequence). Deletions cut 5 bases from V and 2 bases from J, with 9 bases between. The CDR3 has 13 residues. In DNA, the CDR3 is TGTGCCAGCAGCCAGGCCACTAACACTGAAGCTTTCTTT. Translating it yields CASSQATNTEAFF. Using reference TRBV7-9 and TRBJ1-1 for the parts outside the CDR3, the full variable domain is DTGVSQNPRHKITKRGQNVTFRCDPISEHNRLYWYRQTLGQGPEFLTYFQNEAQLEKSRLLSDRFSAERPKGSFSTLEIQRTEQGDSAMYLCASSQATNTEAFFGQGTRLTVV.

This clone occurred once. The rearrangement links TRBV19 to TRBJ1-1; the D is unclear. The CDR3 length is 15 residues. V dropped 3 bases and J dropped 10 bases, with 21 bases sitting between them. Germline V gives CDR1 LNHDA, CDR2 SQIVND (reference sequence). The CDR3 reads CASSMTTKRFLGAFF. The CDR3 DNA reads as TGTGCCAGTAGTATGACTACCAAACGATTCCTAGGAGCTTTCTTT. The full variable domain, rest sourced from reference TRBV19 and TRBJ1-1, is DGGITQSPKYLFRKEGQNVTLSCEQNLNHDAMYWYRQDPGQGLRLIYYSQIVNDFQKGDIAEGYSVSREKKESFPLTVTSAQKNPTAFYLCASSMTTKRFLGAFFGQGTRLTVV.